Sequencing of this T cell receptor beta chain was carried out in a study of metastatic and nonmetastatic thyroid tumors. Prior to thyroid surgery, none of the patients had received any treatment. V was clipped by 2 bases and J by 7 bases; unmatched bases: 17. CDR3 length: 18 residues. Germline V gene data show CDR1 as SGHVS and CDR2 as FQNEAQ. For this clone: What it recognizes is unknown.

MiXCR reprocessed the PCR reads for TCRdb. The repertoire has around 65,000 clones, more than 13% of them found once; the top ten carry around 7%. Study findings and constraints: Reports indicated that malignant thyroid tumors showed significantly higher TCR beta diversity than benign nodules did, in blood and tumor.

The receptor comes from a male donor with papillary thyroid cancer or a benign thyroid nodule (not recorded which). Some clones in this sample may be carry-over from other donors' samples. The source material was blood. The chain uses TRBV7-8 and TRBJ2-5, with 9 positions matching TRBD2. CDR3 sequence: CASSLFVLREGLRLTQYF. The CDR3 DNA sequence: TGTGCCAGCAGCTTATTCGTACTGCGGGAGGGTCTGAGGTTGACCCAGTACTTC.